Shown below are 30 T cell receptor beta chains from a single sample sequenced in a study of identical twins. TCRdb analysed the 5' RACE reads with MiXCR anew, one entry per CDR3 protein. This sample carries about 570,000 distinct CDR3 sequences, 9.6% of them seen once, and the ten largest clones take under 3%. This sample also belongs to another study, concerning yellow fever vaccine responses in identical twins.

Sample: PBMCs. These receptors were collected from a woman aged 18-30 years in good health.

This clonotype has a count of ten or more. The V and J genes are TRBV29-1 and TRBJ1-2; possibly TRBD1 for D (5 bases). Germline V gene sequence: CDR1 SQVTM, CDR2 ANQGSEA. The V end lost 4 bases, the J end lost 4 bases, and 7 bases lay between the germline ends. The CDR3 extends over 11 amino acids. The CDR3 DNA is TGCAGCGTTGTGGGGGGCTATGGCTACACCTTC. Its protein product is CSVVGGYGYTF.

The V gene is TRBV11-2, the J gene TRBJ1-1; D gene uncertain. Germline loops: CDR1 SGHAT, CDR2 FQNNGV. CDR3 size: 16 residues. The ends were cut back, 3 bases at V and 6 bases at J, with 20 bases in the middle. The CDR3 DNA follows: TGTGCCAGCAGCTTTAGGCCGGCGGAAGGCGGCCCTGAAGCTTTCTTT. This codes for CASSFRPAEGGPEAFF.

The chain joins TRBV7-2 to TRBJ2-3; D call uncertain. This CDR3 comprises 17 residues. Germline CDR1 SGHTA, CDR2 FQGNSA. The V end was cut by 1 base, the J end by 5 bases, with 19 bases between. CDR3 residues: CASSLVSASALRDTQYF. Here the CDR3 DNA reads TGTGCCAGCAGCTTAGTCTCGGCTAGTGCCCTTAGAGATACGCAGTATTTT.

This clonotype was picked up many times. The chain couples TRBV28 to TRBJ1-1; D remains unclear. The ends were cut back, 2 bases at V and 2 bases at J, with 12 bases in the middle. Germline CDR1 and CDR2: MDHEN and SYDVKM. The CDR3 length is 15 residues. CDR3 sequence reads: CASSLPSEGNTEAFF. CDR3 sequence (DNA): TGTGCCAGCAGTTTACCCTCAGAGGGAAACACTGAAGCTTTCTTT.

This clonotype has just a few counts. This chain uses TRBV5-1 with TRBJ1-6; no definite D call. This CDR3 has 15 amino acids. V was shortened by 1 base and J by 7 bases, with 12 bases between the two germline ends. Germline CDR1 SGHRS, CDR2 YFSETQ. CDR3 sequence: CASSLSLEANSPLHF. The CDR3 coding sequence is TGCGCCAGCAGCTTGTCACTTGAAGCGAATTCACCCCTCCACTTT.

This clonotype was observed a handful of times. The genes are TRBV20-1 and TRBJ2-1; 12 positions match TRBD2. Trimming took 1 base from V and 3 from J; bases not matched to a gene: 10. Germline V CDR1 and CDR2: DFQATT, SNEGSKA (reference sequence). The CDR3 is 18 amino acids. In DNA form, the CDR3 reads TGCAGTGCTAGAGGATCCCTCTCTAGCGGGGGGGGCTACAATGAGCAGTTCTTC. It yields the protein CSARGSLSSGGGYNEQFF.

The chain uses TRBV2 and TRBJ2-1; no reliable D call. Between the trimmed V and J ends, which lost 5 bases and 3 bases, there was a span of 5 bases. The CDR3 totals 12 residues. CDR1 is SNHLY, CDR2 FYNNEI, per germline. CDR3 region: CASSTFYNEQFF. In nucleotides, the CDR3 is TGTGCCAGCAGTACATTCTACAATGAGCAGTTCTTC.

In this sample, this clonotype turned up a few times. J is TRBJ2-5 and V is TRBV19; tentative D call: TRBD2 (6 bases). Germline lookup yields CDR1 LNHDA and CDR2 SQIVND (reference sequence). V lost 3 bases and J lost 5, with 25 bases in between. This CDR3 comprises 18 residues. The CDR3 loop reads CASSIGGAFAGQRETQYF. The DNA for the CDR3 is TGTGCCAGTAGTATCGGTGGAGCTTTCGCGGGGCAGAGGGAGACCCAGTACTTC.

This clonotype was recorded at least ten times. The chain uses TRBV2 and TRBJ2-4; D is undetermined. Trimming left V 3 bases short and J 0 bases short, with 12 bases between. This CDR3 contains 16 residues. Germline V gene sequence: CDR1 SNHLY, CDR2 FYNNEI. CDR3 in DNA: TGTGCCAGCAGTGACAATATAGGCGTAGCCAAAAACATTCAGTACTTC. As protein: CASSDNIGVAKNIQYF.

There are a few counts of this clonotype. V and J are TRBV27 and TRBJ1-6, with D possibly matching TRBD1 (6 bases). V shed 10 bases and J shed 10 bases, with 17 bases lying between them. The length of the CDR3 is 13 residues. Germline lookup yields CDR1 MNHEY and CDR2 SMNVEV (reference sequence). The CDR3 protein is CATRGQTGSPLHF. The CDR3 DNA follows: TGTGCCACCAGAGGACAGACTGGATCACCCCTCCACTTT.

This clonotype was seen at least ten times. V gene TRBV5-6 combines with J gene TRBJ1-5; 9 nucleotides align to TRBD1. CDR3 length equals 17 residues. Germline V gene data show CDR1 as SGHDT and CDR2 as YYEEEE. Trimming at V came to 2 bases and at J to 2 bases, leaving 8 bases not matched to a gene. In nucleotides, the CDR3 is TGTGCCAGCAGCTTAACAGGGGGCAGGATAGGCAATCAGCCCCAGCATTTT. Translation gives CASSLTGGRIGNQPQHF. Drawing the rest from reference TRBV5-6 and TRBJ1-5, the complete variable domain is DAGVTQSPTHLIKTRGQQVTLRCSPKSGHDTVSWYQQALGQGPQFIFQYYEEEERQRGNFPDRFSGHQFPNYSSELNVNALLLGDSALYLCASSLTGGRIGNQPQHFGDGTRLSIL.

V is TRBV4-2 and J is TRBJ2-7; the match to TRBD1 covers 7 bases. This CDR3 is 14 amino acids long. Per the germline V gene, CDR1 is LGHNA and CDR2 is YNFKEQ. Unmatched junction bases numbered 6, after V lost 1 base and J lost 6 bases. CDR3 bases: TGTGCCAGCAGCCAAGCTGACAGGGATAGCGAGCAGTACTTC. It is translated as CASSQADRDSEQYF.

This clonotype was counted at least ten times. V is TRBV5-6 and J is TRBJ2-3; 11 bases are shared with TRBD2. The CDR3 covers 16 residues. CDR1 and CDR2 from the germline V gene are SGHDT and YYEEEE. With V trimmed by 0 bases and J by 2 bases, 2 bases remained unmatched. CDR3 DNA: TGTGCCAGCAGCTTGGGACTAGCGGGACTCACAGATACGCAGTATTTT. Its translation: CASSLGLAGLTDTQYF.

This clonotype came up a few times. The chain joins TRBV5-5 to TRBJ1-3, with D possibly matching TRBD1 (5 bases). Trimming removed 4 bases at V and 4 bases at J, with 15 bases between. Germline values: CDR1 SGHKS, CDR2 YYEKEE (reference sequence). CDR3 length: 15 residues. The CDR3 sequence: CASSVAGGIGNTIYF. The CDR3 nucleotides are TGTGCCAGCAGCGTCGCCGGGGGGATAGGAAACACCATATATTTT.

The chain uses TRBV6-5 and TRBJ2-7, with 11 bases aligning to TRBD2. The CDR3 consists of 16 residues. Germline CDR1 and CDR2: MNHEY and SVGAGI. V trimming: 0 bases; J trimming: 5 bases; junction bases outside the gene matches: 6. The CDR3 region is CASSYSVAGGHHEQYF. The DNA of the CDR3 is TGTGCCAGCAGTTACTCAGTAGCGGGGGGGCACCACGAGCAGTACTTC.

This clonotype occurred a few times. The chain links TRBV18 to TRBJ2-3; TRBD2 matches 12 bases. The V gene end was trimmed by 4 bases and the J gene end by 2 bases; junction bases not matched to a gene: 7. CDR3 size: 17 residues. The germline V gene encodes CDR1 KGHSH and CDR2 LQKENI. The CDR3 sequence: CASSLLTSGGSTDTQYF. The CDR3 nucleotides read TGTGCCAGCTCACTCCTCACTAGCGGGGGGTCCACAGATACGCAGTATTTT.

The rearrangement uses TRBV6-5 and TRBJ2-1, with D unresolved. This CDR3 has 15 amino acids. From germline, CDR1 is MNHEY and CDR2 SVGAGI. Trimming stripped 2 bases from V and 4 bases from J, with 12 bases between. This CDR3 reads CASSYRRMLYNEQFF. The CDR3 DNA is TGTGCCAGCAGTTACCGCCGGATGTTATACAATGAGCAGTTCTTC.

The table lists this clonotype with many counts. V gene TRBV3-1 combines with J gene TRBJ2-3; possibly TRBD1 or TRBD2 for D (5 bases each). CDR3 size: 16 residues. Trimming left V 0 bases short and J 1 base short, with 11 bases between. CDR1 and CDR2 from the germline V gene are LGHDT and YNNKEL (reference sequence). The CDR3 region has the DNA TGTGCCAGCAGCCAAGATGAAACGGGGCGCACAGATACGCAGTATTTT. This translates into CASSQDETGRTDTQYF.

V and J are TRBV6-1 and TRBJ2-5; 9 bases are shared with TRBD2. The CDR3 length is 14 residues. V shed 9 bases, J shed 6 bases, and the junction held 11 bases outside the gene matches. The germline CDR1 and CDR2 sequences are MNHNS and SASEGT. CDR3 residues: CASRLGLASQTQYF. CDR3 DNA: TGTGCCAGTCGCTTGGGACTAGCCAGCCAGACCCAGTACTTC.

The chain is built from TRBV12-5 and TRBJ1-2; TRBD1 agrees at 9 bases. The CDR3 runs to 16 residues. CDR1 is LGHNT and CDR2 is FRNRAP in the germline V gene. V lost 6 bases, J lost 4 bases, and 12 bases stayed unmatched. CDR3 sequence (DNA): TGTGCTAGTGGGGACGCTACAGGGGGCGACAGCTATGGCTACACCTTC. Translation gives CASGDATGGDSYGYTF.

This clonotype showed up many times. Written as DNA, the CDR3 is TGTGCCAGCAGCCAAGATCAGGGAGCGAGCTCCTACGAGCAGTACTTC. Protein product: CASSQDQGASSYEQYF. The chain links TRBV4-2 to TRBJ2-7; the D gene could be TRBD1 or TRBD2 (5 bases each). CDR1 is LGHNA, CDR2 YNFKEQ, per germline. The CDR3 sequence is 16 residues long. V was clipped by 0 bases and J by 0 bases, with 12 bases between them.

CDR3: CASSLEGGSQDEQYF. The CDR3, as DNA: TGTGCCAGCAGCTTAGAAGGGGGTTCCCAGGACGAGCAGTACTTC. The V gene is TRBV7-2, the J gene TRBJ2-7, with D perhaps matching TRBD1 (6 bases). V was shortened by 1 base and J by 5 bases, with 15 bases between the two germline ends. Germline CDR1 reads SGHTA; CDR2 reads FQGNSA. The CDR3 has 15 residues.

This clonotype appeared a few times. The chain links TRBV20-1 to TRBJ2-1; D uncertain. V lost 2 bases to trimming and J lost 0 bases, with 5 bases between them. CDR3 length: 13 residues. Per the germline V gene, CDR1 is DFQATT and CDR2 is SNEGSKA (reference sequence). The CDR3 DNA follows: TGCAGTGCTAGACAAGACTCCTACAATGAGCAGTTCTTC. As protein: CSARQDSYNEQFF.

This clonotype appeared a few times. The chain links TRBV20-1 to TRBJ2-3, with no clear D. V lost 3 bases and J 8 bases, leaving 6 bases between the germline ends. CDR3 size: 10 residues. Germline V lookup: CDR1 DFQATT, CDR2 SNEGSKA (reference sequence). The CDR3 DNA reads TGCAGTGCTAGTCATGGTACGCAGTATTTT. Protein: CSASHGTQYF.

The sample holds a few counts of this clonotype. V usage is TRBV25-1 and J usage is TRBJ2-5, with D perhaps matching TRBD2 (6 bases). Germline-derived CDR1 and CDR2 are MGHDK and SYGVNS. This CDR3 is built from 16 residues. Trimming cost V 4 bases and J 1 base, with 16 bases left between them. CDR3 sequence: CASSARGTDGQETQYF. CDR3 sequence (DNA): TGTGCCAGCAGTGCCCGGGGGACGGACGGCCAAGAGACCCAGTACTTC.

A few counts support this clonotype. The chain couples TRBV15 to TRBJ2-6, with D maybe TRBD2 (5 bases). The V end was cut by 1 base, the J end by 4 bases, with 8 bases between. The CDR3 runs to 15 residues. Germline assignment: CDR1 LNHNV and CDR2 YYDKDF (reference sequence). The CDR3 DNA sequence: TGTGCCACCAGCAGAGTGGGAGCAGGGGCCAACGTCCTGACTTTC. This sequence encodes CATSRVGAGANVLTF.

The chain combines TRBV2 with TRBJ2-7; 13 bases agree with TRBD2. V shed 6 bases, J shed 5 bases, and the junction held 4 bases outside the gene matches. The CDR3 spans 14 residues. Germline CDR1 SNHLY, CDR2 FYNNEI. The CDR3 coding sequence is TGTGCCAGCAGAGGGACTAGCGGGGTCCACGAGCAGTACTTC. Translation gives CASRGTSGVHEQYF.

This clonotype showed up many times. The rearrangement uses TRBV6-1 and TRBJ2-7; 7 nucleotides align to TRBD1. V dropped 5 bases and J dropped 1; count of bases not matched to a gene: 8. Germline V gives CDR1 MNHNS, CDR2 SASEGT. CDR3 size: 15 residues. For the CDR3, the DNA is TGTGCCAGCAGTCCCGACAGGGTTCGGTCCTACGAGCAGTACTTC. This encodes CASSPDRVRSYEQYF.

The V and J genes are TRBV4-2 and TRBJ1-2, with D perhaps TRBD1 (5 bases). With 3 bases removed from V and 7 bases from J, the gap between germline ends came to 15 bases. This CDR3 contains 14 residues. Germline values: CDR1 LGHNA, CDR2 YNFKEQ. The CDR3 nucleotides read TGTGCCAGCAGCCAGGCAGACAGTACTATTGGCTACACCTTC. Its translation: CASSQADSTIGYTF.

The V gene is TRBV4-3, the J gene TRBJ2-2; 9 bases line up with TRBD1. Per the germline V gene, CDR1 is LGHNA and CDR2 is YSLEER. With 0 bases clipped from V and 6 bases from J, the junction kept 5 bases outside the gene matches. This CDR3 spans 16 amino acids. The CDR3 reads CASSQDRTGAAGELFF. DNA of the CDR3: TGCGCCAGCAGCCAAGATCGGACAGGGGCCGCCGGGGAGCTGTTTTTT.